A single sample gave rise to the 21 T cell receptor beta chains below, sequenced in a study of identical twins. TCRdb reprocessed the 5' RACE reads with MiXCR, giving one entry per CDR3 protein. The table lists about 810,000 distinct CDR3 sequences, around 12% of them singletons. Another study also made use of these data, one on yellow fever vaccine responses in identical twins.

The sequencing input was PBMCs. All receptors come from a young woman in good health.

A remark on this clonotype: This may arise from a read error, as a much more abundant clone is one base away. This likely comes from a read error, as the CDR3 has no conserved phenylalanine or tryptophan at its end. The gene calls are TRBV5-1 and TRBJ1-6; D remains unclear. This CDR3 is 15 amino acids long. Per the germline V gene, CDR1 is SGHRS and CDR2 is YFSETQ. Trimming took off 0 bases at V and 4 bases at J, with 8 bases between the two ends. The CDR3 nucleotides read TGCGCCAGCAGCTTGGGTGGTGGATATAATTCACCCCTCCACTCT. The encoded protein is CASSLGGGYNSPLHS.

The chain has TRBV11-2 and TRBJ2-3, with TRBD2 matching 10 bases. With V trimmed by 6 bases and J by 3 bases, 12 bases remained unmatched. CDR3 length equals 17 residues. Germline CDR1 is SGHAT and CDR2 is FQNNGV. The CDR3 region has the DNA TGTGCCAGCAGTCTAGGGGCTAGCGGGAGTTGGACAGATACGCAGTATTTT. Its protein is CASSLGASGSWTDTQYF.

This clonotype has a handful of counts. This rearrangement joins TRBV28 to TRBJ1-2; no firm D call. This CDR3 is built from 15 residues. Germline CDR1 MDHEN, CDR2 SYDVKM. The V and J ends lost 4 bases and 8 bases respectively, with 20 bases between them. The CDR3 loop reads CASSSRQVLPGGYTF. Here the CDR3 DNA reads TGTGCCAGCAGTTCCCGACAAGTTCTCCCTGGGGGCTACACCTTC.

The chain joins TRBV4-1 to TRBJ2-7; D not certain. With 4 bases removed from V and 5 bases from J, the gap between germline ends came to 12 bases. This CDR3 region has 13 residues. Per the germline V gene, CDR1 is MGHRA and CDR2 is YSYEKL. DNA of the CDR3: TGCGCCAGCAGCCTAGCCGATGGGCACGAGCAGTACGTC. This sequence encodes CASSLADGHEQYV.

The sample holds a few counts of this clonotype. The rearrangement joins TRBV7-9 to TRBJ2-3; TRBD1 is a possible D gene (7 bases). The CDR3 runs 15 residues. V was clipped by 4 bases and J by 4 bases, with 15 bases between them. Germline V gene data show CDR1 as SEHNR and CDR2 as FQNEAQ (reference sequence). The chain's CDR3 is CASSSRGAEPDTQYF. The CDR3 DNA reads as TGTGCCAGCAGCTCCAGGGGGGCGGAGCCAGATACGCAGTATTTT.

This clonotype was picked up many times. This chain uses TRBV20-1 with TRBJ2-7, with TRBD2 identical over 7 bases. The CDR3 length is 13 residues. V lost 3 bases, J lost 3 bases, and 5 bases stayed unmatched. Germline CDR1 DFQATT, CDR2 SNEGSKA (reference sequence). The CDR3 DNA is TGCAGTGCTAGCCGGGACTACCTCTACGAGCAGTACGTC. This codes for CSASRDYLYEQYV.

This clonotype was counted only a few times. The chain combines TRBV19 with TRBJ2-2; TRBD2 matches at 8 bases. The CDR3 contains 15 residues. The germline CDR1 and CDR2 sequences are LNHDA and SQIVND (reference sequence). The V and J ends lost 8 bases and 7 bases, in that order; junction bases with no gene match: 12. The CDR3 bases are TGTGCCAGTCGCGAGACGGCTAGCGGGCGCGGGGAGCTGTTTTTT. It yields the protein CASRETASGRGELFF.

This chain links TRBV5-1 with TRBJ1-2; TRBD1 aligns across 8 bases. This CDR3 spans 18 amino acids. With 4 bases clipped from V and 3 bases from J, the junction kept 17 bases outside the gene matches. Germline CDR1 is SGHRS and CDR2 is YFSETQ. The CDR3 DNA sequence: TGCGCCAGCAGCCCGGGGGGGACAGGAAGCAATCTTTACTATGGCTACACCTTC. It codes for CASSPGGTGSNLYYGYTF. The whole variable domain, remainder taken from reference TRBV5-1 and TRBJ1-2, is KAGVTQTPRYLIKTRGQQVTLSCSPISGHRSVSWYQQTPGQGLQFLFEYFSETQRNKGNFPGRFSGRQFSNSRSEMNVSTLELGDSALYLCASSPGGTGSNLYYGYTFGSGTRLTVV.

The chain employs TRBV7-2 and TRBJ2-7; 7 bases match TRBD2. CDR1 and CDR2 from the germline V gene are SGHTA and FQGNSA. V was clipped by 3 bases and J by 9 bases; unmatched bases: 14. The length of the CDR3 is 15 residues. Here the CDR3 DNA reads TGTGCCAGCAGCTTTGGGACTATAGACCTACGAGGGCAGTACTTC. Translated, it gives CASSFGTIDLRGQYF.

The chain combines TRBV5-1 with TRBJ2-1, with TRBD1 identical over 7 bases. This CDR3 is built from 16 residues. V dropped 0 bases and J dropped 4; count of bases not matched to a gene: 7. Germline V CDR1 and CDR2: SGHRS, YFSETQ. CDR3 in amino acids: CASSLVGDSPYNEQFF. CDR3 bases: TGCGCCAGCAGCTTGGTAGGGGACAGCCCTTACAATGAGCAGTTCTTC.

The chain is built from TRBV6-1 and TRBJ2-4; tentatively, D is TRBD1 or TRBD2 (5 bases each). Between the trimmed V and J ends, which lost 5 bases and 0 bases, there was a span of 17 bases. Looked up from germline, CDR1 is MNHNS and CDR2 is SASEGT. This CDR3 is built from 17 residues. The CDR3: CASSPGTALIAKNIQYF. The CDR3 DNA sequence: TGTGCCAGCAGTCCTGGGACCGCCCTTATAGCCAAAAACATTCAGTACTTC.

The table lists this clonotype with a few counts. This CDR3 reads CASSLSVLAVYNEQFF. For the CDR3, the DNA is TGTGCCAGCAGCTTATCTGTTCTAGCGGTTTACAATGAGCAGTTCTTC. The V and J genes are TRBV7-9 and TRBJ2-1, with 7 nucleotides matching TRBD2. V shed 2 bases and J 4 bases; nucleotides not matched to a gene: 8. In germline, CDR1 is SEHNR, CDR2 FQNEAQ (reference sequence). The CDR3 is 16 residues long.

V gene TRBV24-1 combines with J gene TRBJ2-1; 8 bases agree with TRBD2. The V segment lost 4 bases and the J segment 7 bases; nucleotides outside the gene matches: 5. Per germline, CDR1 KGHDR and CDR2 SFDVKD. The CDR3 runs to 14 residues. The CDR3 coding sequence is TGTGCCACCAGTGACGGACTAGCCCCTAATGAGCAGTTCTTC. It encodes CATSDGLAPNEQFF.

This clonotype occurred a few times. The CDR3 DNA is TGTGCCAGCAGTACCGGGTCGGGACTAGCGGGAGGCAGGGAGCAGTACTTC. Its translation: CASSTGSGLAGGREQYF. This chain links TRBV28 with TRBJ2-7; 15 bases agree with TRBD2. CDR3 length: 17 amino acids. The germline gives CDR1 MDHEN, CDR2 SYDVKM. With 5 bases clipped from V and 7 bases from J, the junction kept 12 bases outside the gene matches. The variable domain in full, with the rest retrieved from reference TRBV28 and TRBJ2-7, is DVKVTQSSRYLVKRTGEKVFLECVQDMDHENMFWYRQDPGLGLRLIYFSYDVKMKEKGDIPEGYSVSREKKERFSLILESASTNQTSMYLCASSTGSGLAGGREQYFGPGTRLTVT.

The CDR3 sequence: CATSTIAGGQETQYF. The DNA for the CDR3 is TGTGCCACCAGCACGATAGCGGGGGGCCAAGAGACCCAGTACTTC. V is TRBV15 and J is TRBJ2-5, with 10 bases aligning to TRBD2. Germline V gene sequence: CDR1 LNHNV, CDR2 YYDKDF (reference sequence). Trimming cost V 4 bases and J 1 base; bases outside gene matches: 3. The length of the CDR3 is 15 residues.

This clonotype appeared many times. J is TRBJ2-3 and V is TRBV7-9; D perhaps matches TRBD2 (7 bases). The V end lost 7 bases, the J end lost 5 bases, and 19 bases lay between the germline ends. CDR3 length equals 15 residues. Germline CDR1 is SEHNR and CDR2 is FQNEAQ (reference sequence). CDR3 amino acids: CASKARGQEKDTQYF. CDR3 in DNA: TGTGCCAGCAAGGCGCGGGGGCAGGAGAAAGATACGCAGTATTTT.

V is TRBV28 and J is TRBJ2-5; 9 bases are shared with TRBD1. The CDR3 sequence is 14 residues long. Germline assignment: CDR1 MDHEN and CDR2 SYDVKM. Trimming removed 3 bases from V and 5 bases from J; junction bases left unmatched: 4. CDR3 in DNA: TGTGCCAGCAGTTTTAAGACAGGGGGGGAGACCCAGTACTTC. This translates into CASSFKTGGETQYF.

The rearrangement links TRBV27 to TRBJ1-6; no clear D gene. Deletions cut 3 bases from V and 11 bases from J, with 11 bases between. The CDR3 is made up of 13 amino acids. In germline, CDR1 is MNHEY, CDR2 SMNVEV (reference sequence). The CDR3 reads CASSFGRGPPLHF. CDR3 coding DNA: TGTGCCAGCAGTTTTGGTCGTGGGCCACCCCTCCACTTT.

The CDR3 DNA sequence: TGTGCCAGCAGCGTATTTTCTGGGGGCTCCTACAATGAGCAGTTCTTC. Encoded protein: CASSVFSGGSYNEQFF. The chain employs TRBV9 and TRBJ2-1, with D perhaps TRBD1 or TRBD2 (5 bases each). Deletions cut 1 base from V and 0 bases from J, with 11 bases between. Germline V CDR1 and CDR2: SGDLS, YYNGEE. There are 16 residues in the CDR3.

This clonotype was seen only a few times. V gene TRBV12-5 combines with J gene TRBJ2-7; TRBD1 aligns across 11 bases. Germline CDR1 and CDR2: LGHNT and FRNRAP. The CDR3 runs 16 residues. V lost 6 bases and J lost 1; bases outside the gene matches: 8. For the CDR3, the DNA is TGTGCTAGTGGAGACCCCGGGACAGGGGGTTCCTACGAGCAGTACTTC. Translation gives CASGDPGTGGSYEQYF.

This clonotype was seen repeatedly, ten times or more. This chain uses TRBV4-1 with TRBJ1-6; no firm D call. CDR1 and CDR2 from the germline V gene are MGHRA and YSYEKL. The CDR3 sequence is 13 residues long. V dropped 0 bases and J dropped 9 bases, with 6 bases sitting between them. CDR3 amino acids: CASSQDRRSPLHF. The CDR3 DNA reads TGCGCCAGCAGCCAAGATAGACGTTCACCCCTCCACTTT.